The TCR beta chain described here comes from a study of T cells in Graves' hyperthyroidism and ophthalmopathy. Study-wide background: Specimen type is peripheral blood, collected at initial diagnosis prior to any treatment.

Diagnosis relied on clinical symptoms, serum thyroxine and TRAb, thyroid ultrasound and orbital computed tomography. It was RNA transcripts that yielded the amplified TCR beta CDR3 regions. A set of HTBI primers served as the primers for a first-round RT-PCR of the TCR CDR3. TCRdb passed the multiplex PCR reads through MiXCR, listing each CDR3 protein once. The sample carries 330,000 or so distinct CDR3 sequences, roughly 20% recorded once. In its sample, this clonotype was seen many times. The antigen is undetermined. Trimming removed 6 bases at V and 0 bases at J, with 13 bases between. The germline CDR1 and CDR2 sequences are SNHLY and FYNNEI. This CDR3 spans 15 amino acids. General study points: Blood also held most thyroid clonotypes expanded beyond 0.001. Before onset, ophthalmopathy was predicted by the model a median around 6 months earlier.

The sample comprised blood. The chain joins TRBV2 to TRBJ2-3; D gene unclear. This sequence originates from a man aged 50-60 years with Graves' ophthalmopathy. CDR3 loop: CASRSEVTSTDTQYF. The CDR3 bases are TGTGCCAGCAGGTCCGAGGTCACCAGCACAGATACGCAGTATTTT.